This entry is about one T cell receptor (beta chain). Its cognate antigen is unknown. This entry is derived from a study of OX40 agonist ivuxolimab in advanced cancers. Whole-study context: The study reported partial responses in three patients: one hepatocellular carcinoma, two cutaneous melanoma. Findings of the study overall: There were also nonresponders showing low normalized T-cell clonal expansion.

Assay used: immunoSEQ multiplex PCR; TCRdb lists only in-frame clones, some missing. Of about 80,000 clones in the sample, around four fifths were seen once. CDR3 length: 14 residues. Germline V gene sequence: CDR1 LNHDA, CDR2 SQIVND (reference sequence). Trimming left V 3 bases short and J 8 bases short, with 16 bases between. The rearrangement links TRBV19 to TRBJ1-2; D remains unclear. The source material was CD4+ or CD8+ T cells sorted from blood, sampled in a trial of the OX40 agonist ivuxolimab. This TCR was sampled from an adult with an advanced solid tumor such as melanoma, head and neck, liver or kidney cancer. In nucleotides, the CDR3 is TGTGCCAGTAGTATTCGAAGCATGAAAGGGGGCTACACCTTC. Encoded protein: CASSIRSMKGGYTF.